This T cell receptor beta chain was observed in a study of cytomegalovirus exposure and HLA in healthy donors. General observations from the study: It emerged from a later analysis that several of the most significant clusters appeared to be linked to common viral pathogens. What was likely a sequencing artifact was a cluster of highly shared sequence variants. Later analysis identified 16,000 or so TCR beta sequences associated with HLA alleles, using a false discovery rate threshold of 0.05.

Regarding this clone: No antigen is known for it.

In the PCR, 60 Vbeta and 13 Jbeta primers were used. Some clones are missing from TCRdb's copy, which holds only in-frame ones; the method was immunoSEQ multiplex PCR. The data show about 200,000 clones, with about 80% seen just once and 0.9% to 1.2% held by the top ten. Sequenced material: PBMCs. The receptor comes from a woman aged 40 to 49 in good health and CMV-seronegative.

In DNA, the CDR3 is TGCGCCAGCAGCAAGCGGGAGAACACTGAAGCTTTCTTT. It translates to CASSKRENTEAFF. The V gene is TRBV5-1, the J gene TRBJ1-1, with unresolved D. Germline V gene lookup returns CDR1 SGHRS and CDR2 YFSETQ. CDR3 length: 13 amino acids. V lost 4 bases and J lost 1, with 8 bases in between.